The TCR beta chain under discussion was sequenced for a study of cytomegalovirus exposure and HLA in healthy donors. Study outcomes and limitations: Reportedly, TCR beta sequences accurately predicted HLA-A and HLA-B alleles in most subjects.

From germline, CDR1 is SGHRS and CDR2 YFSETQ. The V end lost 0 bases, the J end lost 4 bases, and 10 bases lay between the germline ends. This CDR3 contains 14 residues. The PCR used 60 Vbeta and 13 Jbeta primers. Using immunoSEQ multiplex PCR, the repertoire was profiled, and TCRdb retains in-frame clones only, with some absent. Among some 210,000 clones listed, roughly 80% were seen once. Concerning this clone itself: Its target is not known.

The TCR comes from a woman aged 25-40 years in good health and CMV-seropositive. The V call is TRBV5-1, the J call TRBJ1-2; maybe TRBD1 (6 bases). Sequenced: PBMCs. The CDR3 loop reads CASSLGTASYGYTF. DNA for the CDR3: TGCGCCAGCAGCTTGGGGACAGCCAGCTATGGCTACACCTTC.